This TCR beta chain was identified during a study of blood T cell repertoires in COVID-19. Study-wide context: Samples representing acute and convalescent COVID-19 were sourced from the United States, Italy and Spain. The cDNA or gDNA used as material had been derived from T cells, B-cell-depleted T cells, or PBMCs.

Unmatched junction bases numbered 10, after V lost 9 bases and J lost 4 bases. This CDR3 is 14 amino acids long. Germline-derived CDR1 and CDR2 are KGHDR and SFDVKD. Original processing notes: Amplification of reference gene primers was used by the study to estimate nucleated cell counts. TCRdb keeps only in-frame clones here, not all; method: immunoSEQ multiplex PCR. The DNA gave D and trimming, while V, J and clone size come from that table. The table includes approximately 340,000 clones, around 82% detected once. This clonotype was obtained from a man aged 25-45 years with active or convalescent COVID-19. The chain combines TRBV24-1 with TRBJ2-5; TRBD1 agrees at 7 bases. The sequenced sample was peripheral blood. CDR3 protein: CATGNTGEIETQYF. CDR3 DNA sequence: TGTGCCACCGGTAATACAGGGGAAATAGAGACCCAGTACTTC.